This paragraph covers one T cell receptor beta chain sequence. No cognate antigen has been identified for it. No per-base quality is available; no much larger clone lies one base away. Receptors were amplified or captured by 5' RACE. Reads for this sample came from an Illumina HiSeq 2500. A second PCR of about 6 to 12 cycles was run with a J-beta primer mix and a sample-barcoded 5' primer. A unique molecular identifier was introduced onto each TCR beta cDNA molecule by a template-switch 5' adaptor carrying 12 random nucleotides. At least 2.5 million CDR3-containing paired-end reads were obtained from each sample. First-strand cDNA synthesis was performed from all RNA using the Mint cDNA synthesis kit, with priming by a TRBC-specific oligonucleotide. All cDNA was treated with uracil-DNA glycosylase and then went through a first 18-cycle PCR with the universal primers M1SS and BC2_uni_R. From the authors' description of their analysis: Each sample was normalized by randomly selecting 1 million high-quality reads, each carrying a distinct molecular identifier. Reads sharing molecular identifiers were discarded rather than binned into consensus sequences. MiTCR, with a Q25 quality threshold and the strictest error-elimination algorithm, was used for CDR3 identification, clonotype clustering and error correction. A nonparametric unseen species model using Euler transformation provided a lower-bound estimate of total TCR beta diversity. TCRdb passed the public sequencing reads through fastp at Q25 and MiXCR, retaining productive beta sequences. Rows are unified per CDR3 protein, each entry keeping the most common DNA and genes. TCRdb assigned the V and J calls; the authors' analysis was not used. This sample has about 680,000 distinct CDR3 sequences in its table, and more than 40% of those were observed once. Under 35% of the sample is in the top ten clones.

Systemically healthy Caucasian individuals from Russia, 35 to 40 in total and aged 6 to 90 years, were included as donors. Each donor gave 8.5 to 10 milliliters of peripheral blood, collected into EDTA-treated Vacutainer tubes. Ficoll-Paque density-gradient centrifugation was used to isolate PBMCs, with at least 6.5 million per sample. Trizol reagent was used to extract total RNA from the PBMCs, yielding at least 6 micrograms per sample. For every donor, flow cytometry on a PBMC aliquot measured the percentage of naive CD45RAhigh/CD27high T cells. These data belong to a study of blood T cells in healthy people across ages (dated by TCRdb to the mid-2010s). Notes on the research overall: In model experiments, template switching captured about one uniquely barcoded TCR beta cDNA molecule for every two T cells. To track age-related changes in TCR beta repertoire diversity, the study relied on deep sequencing normalized with unique cDNA molecular identifiers. Four age groups were formed from the donors: young (average approximately 15 years), middle-aged (approximately 40), aged (around 62) and long-lived (more than 75). To avoid experimental bias, donors of different ages were distributed randomly across sequencing lanes. Two additional independent replicas of 1 million unique cDNA reads from the same blood draw were analyzed for two donors (one aged 18 to 30 and one aged 80 or older).

The investigation overall reported the following: Estimates of total diversity based on one million sequenced T cells were considered lower bounds and underestimates. Because donor CMV infection status was unknown, age-related changes in expanded clonotypes were potentially confounded. There was a strong correlation between observed TCR beta diversity and the percentage of naive T cells measured by flow cytometry. Because profiling used bulk unsorted PBMCs, naive and antigen-experienced compartments could not be compared conclusively. Compared with the aged group, the long-lived group had more naive CD4+ T cells, fewer expanded clones and increased TCR diversity, suggesting age selection. Observed TCR beta diversity per million T cells fell roughly linearly with age, and a significant reduction was already apparent by age roughly 40.

CDR1 and CDR2 are read off the germline V gene as SGHTA and FQGNSA. From its cysteine to its phenylalanine, the CDR3 spans 15 amino acids. Only the CDR3 DNA stays, 45 bases, in frame from base 1. The material sequenced was blood. The sequence is built from TRBV7-2 and TRBJ2-1; the central 10 bases match TRBD2. The J call is uncertain, as TRBJ2-7 better fits the DNA end. The receptor was derived from a woman aged 55-69 years in good health. The nucleotides read TGTGCCAGCAGCCTCCATCTAGCGGGGGACAATGAGCAGTACTTC. Translated, this gives CASSLHLAGDNEQYF.